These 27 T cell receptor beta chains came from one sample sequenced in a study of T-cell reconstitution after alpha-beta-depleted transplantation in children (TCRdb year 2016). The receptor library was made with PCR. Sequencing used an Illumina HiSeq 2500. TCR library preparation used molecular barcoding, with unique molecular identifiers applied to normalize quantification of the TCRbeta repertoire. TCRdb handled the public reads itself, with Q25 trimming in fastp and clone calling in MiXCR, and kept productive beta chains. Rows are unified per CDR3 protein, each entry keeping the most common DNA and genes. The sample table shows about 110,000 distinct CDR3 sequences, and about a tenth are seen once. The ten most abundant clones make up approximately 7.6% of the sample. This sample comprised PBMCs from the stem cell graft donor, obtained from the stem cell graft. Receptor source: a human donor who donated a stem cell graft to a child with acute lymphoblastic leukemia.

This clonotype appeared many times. The CDR3 coding sequence is TGTGCCAGCAGCTTAACTAATCGGGGCTACAATGAGCAGTTCTTC. This codes for CASSLTNRGYNEQFF. The V and J genes are TRBV7-2 and TRBJ2-1, with TRBD2 as a possible D gene (5 bases). With 2 bases removed from V and 3 bases from J, the gap between germline ends came to 11 bases. This CDR3 is 15 amino acids long. Looked up from germline, CDR1 is SGHTA and CDR2 is FQGNSA. Based on the CDR3 plus reference TRBV7-2 and TRBJ2-1, the full variable domain is GAGVSQSPSNKVTEKGKDVELRCDPISGHTALYWYRQSLGQGLEFLIYFQGNSAPDKSGLPSDRFSAERTGGSVSTLTIQRTQQEDSAVYLCASSLTNRGYNEQFFGPGTRLTVL.

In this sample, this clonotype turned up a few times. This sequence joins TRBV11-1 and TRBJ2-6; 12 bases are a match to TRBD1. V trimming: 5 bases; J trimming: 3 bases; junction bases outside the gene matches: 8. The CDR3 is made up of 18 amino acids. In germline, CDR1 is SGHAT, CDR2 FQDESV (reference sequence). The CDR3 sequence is CASSPMGQGAYGANVLTF. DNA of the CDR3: TGTGCCAGCAGCCCGATGGGACAGGGGGCTTATGGGGCCAACGTCCTGACTTTC.

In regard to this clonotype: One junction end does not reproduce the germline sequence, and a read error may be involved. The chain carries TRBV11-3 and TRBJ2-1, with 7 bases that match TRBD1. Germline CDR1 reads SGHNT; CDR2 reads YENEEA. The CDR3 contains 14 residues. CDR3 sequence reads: CTSSFQGDYNEQFF. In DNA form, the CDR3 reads TGTACCAGCAGCTTTCAGGGGGACTACAATGAGCAGTTCTTC. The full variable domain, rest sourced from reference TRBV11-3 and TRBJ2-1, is EAGVVQSPRYKIIEKKQPVAFWCNPISGHNTLYWYLQNLGQGPELLIRYENEEAVDDSQLPKDRFSAERLKGVDSTLKIQPAELGDSAVYLCTSSFQGDYNEQFFGPGTRLTVL.

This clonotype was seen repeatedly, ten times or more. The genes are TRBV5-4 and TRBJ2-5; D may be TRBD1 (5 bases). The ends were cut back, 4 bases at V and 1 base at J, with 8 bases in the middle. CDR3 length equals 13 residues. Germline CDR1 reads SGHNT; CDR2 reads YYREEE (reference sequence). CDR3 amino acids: CASSPRAQETQYF. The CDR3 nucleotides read TGTGCCAGCAGCCCCAGGGCCCAAGAGACCCAGTACTTC.

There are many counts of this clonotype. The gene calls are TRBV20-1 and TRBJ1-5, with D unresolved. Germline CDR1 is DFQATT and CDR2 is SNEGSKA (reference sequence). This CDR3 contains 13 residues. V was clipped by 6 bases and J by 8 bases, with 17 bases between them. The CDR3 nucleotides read TGCAGTGCCAACGGCGACCCCGGGGAGCCCCAGCATTTT. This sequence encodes CSANGDPGEPQHF.

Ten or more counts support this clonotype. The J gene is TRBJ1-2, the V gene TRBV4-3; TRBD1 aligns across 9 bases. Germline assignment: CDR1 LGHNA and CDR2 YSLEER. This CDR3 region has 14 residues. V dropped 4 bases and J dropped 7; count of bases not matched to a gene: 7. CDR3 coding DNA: TGCGCCAGCAGCCGGGACAGGGAGATTGGTGGCTACACCTTC. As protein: CASSRDREIGGYTF.

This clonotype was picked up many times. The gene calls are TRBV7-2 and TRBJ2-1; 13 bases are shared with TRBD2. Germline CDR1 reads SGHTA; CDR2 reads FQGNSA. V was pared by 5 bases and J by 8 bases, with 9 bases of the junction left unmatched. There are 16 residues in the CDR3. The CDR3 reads CASSPRTSGRLDEQFF. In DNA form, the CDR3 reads TGTGCCAGCAGCCCCCGGACTAGCGGGAGATTGGATGAGCAGTTCTTC.

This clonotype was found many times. The CDR3 coding sequence is TGTGCCAGCAGCGGAGATCCGGGACAGGGGGCTGAAACAGATACGCAGTATTTT. This codes for CASSGDPGQGAETDTQYF. The rearrangement uses TRBV9 and TRBJ2-3, with TRBD1 identical over 12 bases. Per the germline V gene, CDR1 is SGDLS and CDR2 is YYNGEE. The length of the CDR3 is 18 residues. With 3 bases clipped from V and 3 bases from J, the junction kept 11 bases outside the gene matches.

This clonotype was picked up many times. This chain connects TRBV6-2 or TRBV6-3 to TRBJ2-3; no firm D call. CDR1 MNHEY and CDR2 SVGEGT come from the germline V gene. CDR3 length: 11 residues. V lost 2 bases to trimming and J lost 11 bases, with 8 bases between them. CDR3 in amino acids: CASSYGEGQYF. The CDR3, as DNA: TGTGCCAGCAGTTACGGGGAAGGGCAGTATTTT.

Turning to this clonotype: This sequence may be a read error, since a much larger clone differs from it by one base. The CDR3 coding sequence is TGCAGTGCTATTTCTATGGACATTTCCTACGACCAGTACTTC. The encoded protein is CSAISMDISYDQYF. This rearrangement joins TRBV20-1 to TRBJ2-7, with a weak D call TRBD1 (5 bases). CDR3 length: 14 residues. Germline CDR1 reads DFQATT; CDR2 reads SNEGSKA (reference sequence).

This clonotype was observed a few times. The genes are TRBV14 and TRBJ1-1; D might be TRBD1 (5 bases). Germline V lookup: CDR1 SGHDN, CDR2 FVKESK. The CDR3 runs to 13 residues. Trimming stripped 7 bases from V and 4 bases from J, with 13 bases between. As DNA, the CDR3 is TGTGCCAGCAACATACGAAGGGGCACTGAAGCTTTCTTT. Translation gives CASNIRRGTEAFF.

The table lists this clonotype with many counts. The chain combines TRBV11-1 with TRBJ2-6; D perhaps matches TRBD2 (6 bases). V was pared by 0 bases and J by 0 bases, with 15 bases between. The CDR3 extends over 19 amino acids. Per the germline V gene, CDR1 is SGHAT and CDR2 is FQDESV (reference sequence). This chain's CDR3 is CASSLARDGGSSGANVLTF. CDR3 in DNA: TGTGCCAGCAGCTTAGCGCGGGACGGTGGGAGCTCTGGGGCCAACGTCCTGACTTTC.

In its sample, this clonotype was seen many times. CDR3 sequence reads: CASSLGVQPQHF. In DNA, the CDR3 is TGTGCCAGCAGCTTAGGGGTTCAGCCCCAGCATTTT. The chain couples TRBV7-2 to TRBJ1-5; D is unclear. Germline assignment: CDR1 SGHTA and CDR2 FQGNSA. The CDR3 covers 12 residues. Trimming stripped 1 base from V and 6 bases from J, with 4 bases between.

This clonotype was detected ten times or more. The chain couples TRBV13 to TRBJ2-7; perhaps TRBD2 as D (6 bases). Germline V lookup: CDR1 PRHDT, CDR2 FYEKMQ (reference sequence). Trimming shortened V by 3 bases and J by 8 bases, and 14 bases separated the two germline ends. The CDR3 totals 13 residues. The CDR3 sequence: CASSFGLAQKQYF. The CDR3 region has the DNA TGTGCCAGCAGCTTCGGCCTAGCGCAAAAGCAGTACTTC.

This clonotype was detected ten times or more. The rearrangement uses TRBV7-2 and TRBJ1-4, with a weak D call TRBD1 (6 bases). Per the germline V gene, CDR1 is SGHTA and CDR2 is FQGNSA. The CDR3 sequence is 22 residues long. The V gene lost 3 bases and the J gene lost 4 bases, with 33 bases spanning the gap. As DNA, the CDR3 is TGTGCCAGCAGCTTCCTTCCCTGGGACACTACGGACTTTGCTTACTATAATGAAAAACTGTTTTTT. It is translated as CASSFLPWDTTDFAYYNEKLFF.

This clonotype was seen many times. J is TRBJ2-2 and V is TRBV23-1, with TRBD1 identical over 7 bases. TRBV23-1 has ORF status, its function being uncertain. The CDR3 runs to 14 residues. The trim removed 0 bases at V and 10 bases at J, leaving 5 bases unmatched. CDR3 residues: CASSQSPGGVELFF. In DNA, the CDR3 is TGCGCCAGCAGTCAATCACCAGGGGGAGTGGAGCTGTTTTTT.

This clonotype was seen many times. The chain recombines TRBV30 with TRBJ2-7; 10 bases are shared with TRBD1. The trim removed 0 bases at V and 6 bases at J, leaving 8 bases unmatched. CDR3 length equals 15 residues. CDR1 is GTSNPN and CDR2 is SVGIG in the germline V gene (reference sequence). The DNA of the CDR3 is TGTGCCTGGAGTGTCATTCGGACAGGGGGAGGCGAGCAGTACTTC. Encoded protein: CAWSVIRTGGGEQYF.

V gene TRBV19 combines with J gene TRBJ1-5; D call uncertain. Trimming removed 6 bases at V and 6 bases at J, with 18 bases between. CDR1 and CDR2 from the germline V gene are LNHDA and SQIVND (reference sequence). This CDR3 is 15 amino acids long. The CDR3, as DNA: TGTGCCAGTAGCATGGAGAGGGCCAACCGTCAGCCCCAGCATTTT. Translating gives CASSMERANRQPQHF. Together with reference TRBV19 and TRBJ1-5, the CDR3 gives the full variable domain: DGGITQSPKYLFRKEGQNVTLSCEQNLNHDAMYWYRQDPGQGLRLIYYSQIVNDFQKGDIAEGYSVSREKKESFPLTVTSAQKNPTAFYLCASSMERANRQPQHFGDGTRLSIL.

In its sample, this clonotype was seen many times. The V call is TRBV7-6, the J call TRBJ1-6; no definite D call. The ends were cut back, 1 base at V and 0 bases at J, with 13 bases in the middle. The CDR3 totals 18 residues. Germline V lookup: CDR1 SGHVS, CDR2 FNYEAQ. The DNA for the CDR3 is TGTGCCAGCAGCTTAGAAGTCCCCACAAGCTCCTATAATTCACCCCTCCACTTT. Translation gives CASSLEVPTSSYNSPLHF.

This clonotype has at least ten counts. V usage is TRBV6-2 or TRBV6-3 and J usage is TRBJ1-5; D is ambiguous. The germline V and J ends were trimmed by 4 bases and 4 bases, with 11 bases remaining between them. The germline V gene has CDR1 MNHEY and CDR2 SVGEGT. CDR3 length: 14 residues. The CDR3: CASSSQAANQPQHF. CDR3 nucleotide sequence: TGTGCCAGCAGTTCCCAGGCAGCGAATCAGCCCCAGCATTTT.

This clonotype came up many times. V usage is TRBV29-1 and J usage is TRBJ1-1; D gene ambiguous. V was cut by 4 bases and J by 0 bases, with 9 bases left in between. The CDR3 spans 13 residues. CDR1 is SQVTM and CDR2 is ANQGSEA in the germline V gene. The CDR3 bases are TGCAGCGTTGGGACTCTTCTGAACACTGAAGCTTTCTTT. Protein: CSVGTLLNTEAFF.

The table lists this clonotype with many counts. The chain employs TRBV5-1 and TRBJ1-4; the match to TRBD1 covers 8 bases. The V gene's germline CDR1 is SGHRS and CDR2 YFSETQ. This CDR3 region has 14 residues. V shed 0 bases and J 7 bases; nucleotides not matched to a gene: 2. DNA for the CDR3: TGCGCCAGCAGCTTGGAACAGGGGGGTGAAAAACTGTTTTTT. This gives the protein CASSLEQGGEKLFF.

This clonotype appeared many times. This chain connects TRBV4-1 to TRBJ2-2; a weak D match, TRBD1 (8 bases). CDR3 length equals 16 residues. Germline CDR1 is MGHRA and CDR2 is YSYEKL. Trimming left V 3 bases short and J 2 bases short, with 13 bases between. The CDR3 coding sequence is TGCGCCAGCAGCCATAACAGGGGGGGCAACACCGGGGAGCTGTTTTTT. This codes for CASSHNRGGNTGELFF.

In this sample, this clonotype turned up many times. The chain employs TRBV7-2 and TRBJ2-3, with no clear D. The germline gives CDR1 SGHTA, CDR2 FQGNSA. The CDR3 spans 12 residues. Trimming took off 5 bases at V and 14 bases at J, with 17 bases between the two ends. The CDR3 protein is CASSLPPTRRYF. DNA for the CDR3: TGTGCCAGCAGCCTACCCCCGACACGACGGTATTTT.

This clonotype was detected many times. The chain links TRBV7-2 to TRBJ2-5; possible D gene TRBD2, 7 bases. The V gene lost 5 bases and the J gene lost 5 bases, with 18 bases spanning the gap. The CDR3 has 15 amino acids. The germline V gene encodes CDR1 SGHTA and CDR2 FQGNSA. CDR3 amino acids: CASSPTRGAGETQYF. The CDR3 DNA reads TGTGCCAGCAGCCCCACTCGGGGGGCGGGGGAGACCCAGTACTTC.

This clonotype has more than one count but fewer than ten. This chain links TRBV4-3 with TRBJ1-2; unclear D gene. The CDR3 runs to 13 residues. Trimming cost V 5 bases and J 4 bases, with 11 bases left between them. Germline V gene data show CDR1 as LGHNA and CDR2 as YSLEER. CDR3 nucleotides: TGCGCCAGCAGCACCGAGAGCGGCTATGGCTACACCTTC. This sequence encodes CASSTESGYGYTF.

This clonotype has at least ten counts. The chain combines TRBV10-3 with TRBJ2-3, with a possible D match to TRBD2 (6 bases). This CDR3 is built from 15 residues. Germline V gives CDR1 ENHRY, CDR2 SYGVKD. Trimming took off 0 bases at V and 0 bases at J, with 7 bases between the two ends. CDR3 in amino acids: CAISESAGSTDTQYF. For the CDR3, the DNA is TGTGCCATCAGTGAGTCTGCGGGAAGCACAGATACGCAGTATTTT.